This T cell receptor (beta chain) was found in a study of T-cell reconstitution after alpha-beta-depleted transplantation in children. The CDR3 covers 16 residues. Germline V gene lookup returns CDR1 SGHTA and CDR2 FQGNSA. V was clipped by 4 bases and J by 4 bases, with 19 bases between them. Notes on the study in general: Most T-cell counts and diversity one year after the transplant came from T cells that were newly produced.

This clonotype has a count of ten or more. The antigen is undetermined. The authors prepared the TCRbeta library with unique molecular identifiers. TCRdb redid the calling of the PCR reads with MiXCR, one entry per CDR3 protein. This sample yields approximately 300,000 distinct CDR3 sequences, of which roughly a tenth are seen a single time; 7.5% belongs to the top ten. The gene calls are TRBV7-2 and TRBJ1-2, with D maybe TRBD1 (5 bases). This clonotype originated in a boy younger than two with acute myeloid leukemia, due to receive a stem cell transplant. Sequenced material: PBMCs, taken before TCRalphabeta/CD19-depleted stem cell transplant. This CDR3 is CASSSRGGGTVYGYTF. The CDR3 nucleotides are TGTGCCAGCAGCTCCCGTGGAGGTGGGACCGTCTATGGCTACACCTTC.